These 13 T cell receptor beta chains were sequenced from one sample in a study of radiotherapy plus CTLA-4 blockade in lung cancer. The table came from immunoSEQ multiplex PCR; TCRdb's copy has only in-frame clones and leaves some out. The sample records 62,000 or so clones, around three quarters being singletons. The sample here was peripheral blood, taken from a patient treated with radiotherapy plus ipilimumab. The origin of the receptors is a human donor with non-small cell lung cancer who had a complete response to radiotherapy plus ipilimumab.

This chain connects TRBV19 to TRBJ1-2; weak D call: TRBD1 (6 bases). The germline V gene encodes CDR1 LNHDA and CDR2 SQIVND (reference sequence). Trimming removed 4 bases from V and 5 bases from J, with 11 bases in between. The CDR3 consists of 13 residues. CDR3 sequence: CASSTSDRYGYTF. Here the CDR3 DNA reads TGTGCCAGTAGTACCTCGGACAGATATGGCTACACCTTC.

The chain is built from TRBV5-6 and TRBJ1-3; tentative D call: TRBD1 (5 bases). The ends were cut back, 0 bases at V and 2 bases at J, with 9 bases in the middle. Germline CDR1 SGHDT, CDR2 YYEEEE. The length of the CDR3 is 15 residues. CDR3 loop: CASSLEGRAGNTIYF. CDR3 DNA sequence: TGTGCCAGCAGCTTGGAGGGCAGGGCTGGAAACACCATATATTTT.

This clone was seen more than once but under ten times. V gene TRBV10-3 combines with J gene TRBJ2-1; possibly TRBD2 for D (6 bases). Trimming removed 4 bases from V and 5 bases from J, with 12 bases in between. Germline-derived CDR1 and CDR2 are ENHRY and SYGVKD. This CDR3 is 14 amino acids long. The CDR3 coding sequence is TGTGCCATCAGTGGTAGCGGAGCCCACAATGAGCAGTTCTTC. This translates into CAISGSGAHNEQFF.

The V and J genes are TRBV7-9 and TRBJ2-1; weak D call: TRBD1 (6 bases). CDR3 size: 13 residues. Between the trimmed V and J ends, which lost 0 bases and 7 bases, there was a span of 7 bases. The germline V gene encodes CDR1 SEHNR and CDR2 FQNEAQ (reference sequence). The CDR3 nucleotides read TGTGCCAGCAGCTTAGCCCAGGGGAATGAGCAGTTCTTC. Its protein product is CASSLAQGNEQFF.

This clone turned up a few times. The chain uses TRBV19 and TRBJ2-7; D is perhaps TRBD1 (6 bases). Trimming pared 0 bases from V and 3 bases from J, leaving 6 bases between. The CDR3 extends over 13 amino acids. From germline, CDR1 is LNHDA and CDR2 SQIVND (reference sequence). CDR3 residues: CASSIEGGYEQYV. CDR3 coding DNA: TGTGCCAGTAGTATAGAAGGGGGCTACGAGCAGTACGTC.

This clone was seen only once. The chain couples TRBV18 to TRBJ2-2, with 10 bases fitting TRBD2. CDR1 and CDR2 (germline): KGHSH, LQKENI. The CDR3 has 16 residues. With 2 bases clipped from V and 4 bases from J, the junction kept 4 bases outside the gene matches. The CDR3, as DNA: TGTGCCAGCTCACCATCTAGCGGGAGTACCACCGGGGAGCTGTTTTTT. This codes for CASSPSSGSTTGELFF.

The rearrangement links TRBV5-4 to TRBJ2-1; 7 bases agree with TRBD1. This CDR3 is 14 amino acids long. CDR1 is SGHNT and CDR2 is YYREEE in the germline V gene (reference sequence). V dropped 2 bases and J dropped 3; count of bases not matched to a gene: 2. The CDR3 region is CASSFWTGYNEQFF. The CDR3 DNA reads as TGTGCCAGCAGCTTCTGGACAGGCTACAATGAGCAGTTCTTC. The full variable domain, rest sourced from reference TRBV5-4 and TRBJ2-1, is ETGVTQSPTHLIKTRGQQVTLRCSSQSGHNTVSWYQQALGQGPQFIFQYYREEENGRGNFPPRFSGLQFPNYSSELNVNALELDDSALYLCASSFWTGYNEQFFGPGTRLTVL.

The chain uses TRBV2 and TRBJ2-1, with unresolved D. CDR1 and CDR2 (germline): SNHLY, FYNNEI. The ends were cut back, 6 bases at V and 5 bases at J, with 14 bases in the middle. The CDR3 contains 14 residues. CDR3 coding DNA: TGTGCCAGCAGGAACTTTGTCGGGCACAATGAGCAGTTCTTC. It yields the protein CASRNFVGHNEQFF.

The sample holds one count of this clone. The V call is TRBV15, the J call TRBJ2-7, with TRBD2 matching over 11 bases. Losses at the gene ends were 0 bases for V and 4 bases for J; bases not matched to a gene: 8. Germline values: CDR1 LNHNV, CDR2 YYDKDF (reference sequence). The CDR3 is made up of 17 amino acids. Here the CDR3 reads CATSREGGSGGAYEQYF. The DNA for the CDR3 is TGTGCCACCAGCAGAGAGGGTGGTAGCGGGGGGGCTTACGAGCAGTACTTC.

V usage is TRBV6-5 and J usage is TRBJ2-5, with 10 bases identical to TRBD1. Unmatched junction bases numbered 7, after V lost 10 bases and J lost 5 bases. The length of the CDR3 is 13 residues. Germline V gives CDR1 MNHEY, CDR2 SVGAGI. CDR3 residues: CATDRGRGETQYF. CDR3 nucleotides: TGTGCCACTGACAGGGGGCGCGGGGAGACCCAGTACTTC.

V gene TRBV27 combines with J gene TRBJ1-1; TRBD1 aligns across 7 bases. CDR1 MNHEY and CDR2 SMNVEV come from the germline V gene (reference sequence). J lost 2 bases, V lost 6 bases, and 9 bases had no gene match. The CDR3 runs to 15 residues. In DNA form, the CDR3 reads TGTGCCAGCAGACCGGGACAGAGAAGTAACACTGAAGCTTTCTTT. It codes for CASRPGQRSNTEAFF.

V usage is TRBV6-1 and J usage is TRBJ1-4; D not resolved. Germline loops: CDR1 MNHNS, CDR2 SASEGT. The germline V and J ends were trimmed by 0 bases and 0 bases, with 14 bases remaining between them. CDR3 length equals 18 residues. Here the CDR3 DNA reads TGTGCCAGCAGTGAAGCGCTTCGAGGGAGAGCAACTAATGAAAAACTGTTTTTT. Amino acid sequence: CASSEALRGRATNEKLFF.

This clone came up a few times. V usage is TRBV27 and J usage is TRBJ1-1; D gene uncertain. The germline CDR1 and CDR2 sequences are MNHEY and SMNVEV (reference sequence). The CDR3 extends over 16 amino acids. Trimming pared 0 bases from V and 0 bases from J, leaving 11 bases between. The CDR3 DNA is TGTGCCAGCAGTTTATCAGCCCGGGGTTTGAACACTGAAGCTTTCTTT. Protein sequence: CASSLSARGLNTEAFF.